This TCR beta chain appears in the sequencing data of a study of blood T cell repertoires in COVID-19. Libraries were prepared by immunoSEQ multiplex PCR; TCRdb keeps only in-frame clonotypes and omits some of them. The data contain some 250,000 clones, roughly 89% of them seen just once; the ten biggest clones take up about 2%. Deletions cut 5 bases from V and 6 bases from J, with 7 bases between. This CDR3 has 12 amino acids. Germline-derived CDR1 and CDR2 are LNHDA and SQIVND (reference sequence). This TCR was recovered from a man under 40 who had recovered from COVID-19. The source material was peripheral blood. The chain uses TRBV19 and TRBJ2-2, with D perhaps TRBD1 (5 bases). The CDR3 spells CASSQGSGELFF. Written as DNA, the CDR3 is TGTGCCAGTAGTCAGGGTTCCGGGGAGCTGTTTTTT.